The 12 T cell receptor delta chains listed next were all sequenced from one sample in a study of γδ T cells in repeated Plasmodium falciparum infection (dated by TCRdb to the early 2020s). Library preparation employed multiplex PCR. The sequencer listed for this sample is Illumina MiSeq. TCRdb called clones afresh from the public reads with CATT; identical DNA rows were later merged. The sample table contains roughly 90,000 delta-chain clones; only one count was recorded for around 1.4% of them. The ten largest clones capture around 8.5% of the sample. For bulk TCR repertoire analysis, Vgamma9/Vdelta2+ and Vdelta2-negative gammadelta T cell populations were flow-sorted out of peripheral blood mononuclear cells. Material: gamma-delta T cells from blood. Every receptor here comes from a pool of human donors (malaria-infected and uninfected, not separated).

V gene TRDV2 combines with J gene TRDJ1; 7 bases agree with TRDD3. The J gene, missing from TCRdb, was assigned here through DNA to germline matching. Trimming took 0 bases from V and 3 from J; bases not matched to a gene: 18. The germline V gene has CDR1 GEAIGNYY and CDR2 EKD. The CDR3 has 19 residues. Here the CDR3 reads CACDTVAGGGQHAADKLIF. The CDR3 bases are TGTGCCTGTGACACCGTAGCTGGGGGCGGCCAGCACGCCGCCGATAAACTCATCTTT.

With respect to this clone: This probably arose from a read error, given a far larger clone one base away. The same CDR3 is also encoded by other DNA sequences in this sample. V is TRDV3 and J is TRDJ1, with TRDD3 identical over 11 bases. TCRdb gives no J gene; it was assigned here by matching the DNA to germline. CDR3 length: 15 residues. The ends lost 0 bases at V and 4 bases at J; junction bases unmatched: 7. Germline V gives CDR1 TVYSNPD, CDR2 GDNSRS (reference sequence). The CDR3 region is CAFSWGILLLDKLIF. DNA of the CDR3: TGTGCCTTTAGCTGGGGGATACTACTACTCGATAAACTCATCTTT.

Of note for this clone: The junction shows a germline mismatch at one end, possibly a read error. The chain combines TRDV1 with TRDJ1, with 11 bases identical to TRDD3. TCRdb is silent on the J gene; assignment here came from matching the DNA to germline. The CDR3 covers 23 residues. The germline CDR1 and CDR2 sequences are TSWWSYY and QGS. CDR3 sequence: CSGDPFPPSYRVVLGDIHDKLIF. CDR3 coding DNA: TGCTCTGGGGACCCATTTCCGCCCTCCTACCGAGTGGTACTGGGGGATATCCACGATAAACTCATCTTT.

Comment on this clone: A read error is likely here: a far larger clone is one base away. This specimen includes other DNA sequences encoding the same CDR3. The chain links TRDV1 to TRDJ1; D is unresolved. Deletions cut 3 bases from V and 0 bases from J, with 38 bases between. CDR1 TSWWSYY and CDR2 QGS come from the germline V gene. The CDR3 sequence is 24 residues long. In DNA, the CDR3 is TGTGCTCTTGGGGAGTCTACCCTAAAGAAGCCAGGCGCCCTTTTACTATCATACACCGATAAACTCATCTTT. The encoded protein is CALGESTLKKPGALLLSYTDKLIF.

With respect to this clone: This DNA translates differently at residue 17 from the TCRdb protein, which is that of a much larger clone; a read error is likely, and the protein shown is the DNA's own translation. V and J are TRDV2 and TRDJ3; 8 bases are a match to TRDD3. Germline-derived CDR1 and CDR2 are GEAIGNYY and EKD. This CDR3 is built from 19 residues. The CDR3 loop reads CACDTPGILSSWDTRQVFF. The CDR3 DNA follows: TGTGCCTGTGACACCCCGGGGATACTGAGCTCCTGGGACACCCGACAGGTGTTTTTC.

A few counts support this clone. The likely explanation is a read error, given a far larger clone one base away. Other DNA sequences of this sample code for an identical CDR3. The chain links TRDV1 to TRDJ1; 11 nucleotides agree with TRDD3. Since TCRdb gives no J gene, matching the DNA to germline was used here to assign it. The J segment lost 2 bases and the V segment lost 0 bases, leaving 17 bases of the junction unmatched. CDR3 length: 21 amino acids. CDR1 TSWWSYY and CDR2 QGS come from the germline V gene. DNA for the CDR3: TGTGCTCTTGGGGAACTTTCCGCCCCAATGTACTGGGGGATAGATACCGATAAACTCATCTTT. It is translated as CALGELSAPMYWGIDTDKLIF.

This clone was detected only a few times. For this DNA, TCRdb reports the protein of a much larger clone, which diverges at residue 19, most likely from a read error; the protein presented here is translated directly from the DNA. The chain has TRDV1 and TRDJ4, with 13 bases aligning to TRDD3. The J gene, absent from TCRdb, was called here by matching the DNA to germline. CDR3 length equals 22 residues. From germline, CDR1 is TSWWSYY and CDR2 QGS. CDR3 region: CALGELANFITGGYAPARSLIF. CDR3 nucleotides: TGTGCTCTTGGGGAACTAGCCAATTTCATTACTGGGGGATACGCCCCGGCCAGATCCCTGATCTTT.

The sample holds a few counts of this clone. This sequence is one base from a far larger clone and is likely a read error. The same CDR3 is also encoded by other DNA sequences in this sample. The chain joins TRDV1 to TRDJ1, with TRDD3 matching 8 bases. The J segment lost 4 bases and the V segment lost 0 bases, leaving 25 bases of the junction unmatched. CDR3 length equals 22 residues. Germline CDR1 reads TSWWSYY; CDR2 reads QGS. For the CDR3, the DNA is TGTGCTCTTGGGGAACTGTTTACCTATACTACGAAAGACTGGGGGTTAGGCGATAAACTCATCTTT. Protein product: CALGELFTYTTKDWGLGDKLIF.

This clone has only a few counts. With only one base between it and a far larger clone, this is likely a read error. The same CDR3 can be traced to other DNA sequences in this sample. This chain links TRDV2 with TRDJ1, with TRDD3 matching over 9 bases. The J gene is absent in TCRdb and was assigned here via DNA matching to germline. Germline-derived CDR1 and CDR2 are GEAIGNYY and EKD. The trim removed 3 bases at V and 0 bases at J, leaving 7 bases unmatched. This CDR3 is built from 16 residues. The CDR3 here is CACDVLGDTHTDKLIF. CDR3 nucleotides: TGTGCCTGTGACGTACTGGGGGACACGCACACCGATAAACTCATCTTT.

In this sample, this clone turned up many times. This sequence joins TRDV1 and TRDJ1; 10 bases are a match to TRDD3. The CDR3 totals 19 residues. Per the germline V gene, CDR1 is TSWWSYY and CDR2 is QGS. V shed 1 base, J shed 4 bases, and the junction held 15 bases outside the gene matches. CDR3 sequence (DNA): TGTGCTCTTGGGGAACCTGGTGTACTGGGGGATTCAGCCATCGATAAACTCATCTTT. This gives the protein CALGEPGVLGDSAIDKLIF.

There are a few counts of this clone. It is likely a read error: a sequence one base away is far more abundant. Other DNA sequences in the same sample also yield this CDR3. The V gene is TRDV2, the J gene TRDJ1; 8 bases match TRDD3. TCRdb lists no J gene, so it was determined here by aligning the DNA to germline. The CDR3 contains 17 residues. Trimming cost V 3 bases and J 3 bases; bases outside gene matches: 14. Germline V CDR1 and CDR2: GEAIGNYY, EKD. The CDR3 is CACDPSRTGGYPDKLIF. The CDR3 coding sequence is TGTGCCTGTGACCCATCACGCACGGGGGGATATCCCGATAAACTCATCTTT.

A few counts support this clone. With only one base between it and a far larger clone, this is likely a read error. Different DNA sequences within this sample yield the same CDR3. This sequence joins TRDV3 and TRDJ2, with D perhaps matching TRDD3 (5 bases). Assignment of the J gene here rests on matching the DNA to germline, because TCRdb gives none. The CDR3 totals 16 residues. Germline V gene data show CDR1 as TVYSNPD and CDR2 as GDNSRS (reference sequence). V was cut by 3 bases and J by 0 bases, with 17 bases left in between. This CDR3 is CAFLGALPTLTAQLFF. DNA of the CDR3: TGTGCCTTCCTGGGAGCCCTCCCTACTTTGACAGCACAACTCTTCTTT.